This T cell receptor (beta chain) was sequenced for a study of T cell responses to AZD1222 COVID-19 vaccine. Study results and caveats: It should be noted that donors were predominantly white British and more often female, and clonal diversity was possibly underestimated.

Trimming removed 3 bases from V and 7 bases from J, with 13 bases in between. The CDR3 length is 14 residues. Germline CDR1 reads LNHNV; CDR2 reads YYDKDF (reference sequence). TCRdb's table, derived via immunoSEQ multiplex PCR, lists solely in-frame clones and lacks some. The sample has roughly 130,000 clones, over 75% seen once. Remarks on this clone: Its antigen is undetermined.

The J gene is TRBJ1-5, the V gene TRBV15; D remains ambiguous. The material was peripheral blood, obtained on day 0 of AZD1222 vaccination. This receptor was taken from an adult in good health. The DNA for the CDR3 is TGTGCCACCAGCAGGGGCCTTACGGAACAGCCCCAGCATTTT. The encoded protein is CATSRGLTEQPQHF.